These 11 T cell receptor beta chains were all obtained from the same sample, sequenced in a study of CD8 T cells in ankylosing spondylitis. One entry per CDR3 protein results from TCRdb running MiXCR on the 5' RACE reads. Of about 250,000 distinct CDR3 sequences in the sample, over 9.5% were seen once. Sequencing was carried out using blood, either unsorted or a sorted T cell fraction (not recorded which). Receptor source: a male donor with ankylosing spondylitis or in good health (not recorded which).

This clonotype has at least ten counts. The chain employs TRBV29-1 and TRBJ2-7; 11 bases match TRBD1. CDR1 is SQVTM, CDR2 ANQGSEA, per germline. V lost 4 bases and J lost 7; bases outside the gene matches: 9. The CDR3 consists of 14 residues. The CDR3 reads CSVVPDRGRREQYF. DNA for the CDR3: TGCAGCGTTGTACCGGACAGGGGGCGCCGGGAGCAGTACTTC.

In its sample, this clonotype was seen many times. The V gene is TRBV3-1, the J gene TRBJ2-3; 14 bases align to TRBD2. The germline gives CDR1 LGHDT, CDR2 YNNKEL (reference sequence). The CDR3 has 17 amino acids. V trimming: 3 bases; J trimming: 3 bases; junction bases outside the gene matches: 5. The CDR3 region is CASSQIGTSGSTDTQYF. CDR3 DNA sequence: TGTGCCAGCAGCCAGATTGGGACTAGCGGGAGTACAGATACGCAGTATTTT.

This clonotype was detected ten times or more. This chain links TRBV11-2 with TRBJ2-7; D gene ambiguous. The CDR3 sequence is 15 residues long. V was shortened by 6 bases and J by 3 bases, with 18 bases between the two germline ends. Germline CDR1 SGHAT, CDR2 FQNNGV. The DNA for the CDR3 is TGTGCCAGCAGACGCACGGGCCGCCCTGTCTACGAGCAGTACTTC. Its translation: CASRRTGRPVYEQYF. Complete variable domain (other parts from reference TRBV11-2 and TRBJ2-7): EAGVAQSPRYKIIEKRQSVAFWCNPISGHATLYWYQQILGQGPKLLIQFQNNGVVDDSQLPKDRFSAERLKGVDSTLKIQPAKLEDSAVYLCASRRTGRPVYEQYFGPGTRLTVT.

This clonotype was detected ten times or more. This rearrangement joins TRBV11-2 to TRBJ1-4; no clear D. This CDR3 region has 17 residues. CDR1 and CDR2 from the germline V gene are SGHAT and FQNNGV. Trimming removed 1 base at V and 5 bases at J, with 17 bases between. In DNA form, the CDR3 reads TGTGCCAGCAGCTTAGCCCAATCCGGCAGGTTAAATGAAAAACTGTTTTTT. Its protein product is CASSLAQSGRLNEKLFF.

This clonotype came up many times. The gene calls are TRBV2 and TRBJ1-2, with D possibly being TRBD1 (5 bases). The CDR3 loop spans 14 amino acids. Germline CDR1 is SNHLY and CDR2 is FYNNEI. V gave up 6 bases and J gave up 0 bases, with 11 bases separating them. Here the CDR3 DNA reads TGTGCCAGCAGGATTCGGACACCTAACTATGGCTACACCTTC. It specifies CASRIRTPNYGYTF. Full variable domain (missing parts from reference TRBV2 and TRBJ1-2): EPEVTQTPSHQVTQMGQEVILRCVPISNHLYFYWYRQILGQKVEFLVSFYNNEISEKSEIFDDQFSVERPDGSNFTLKIRSTKLEDSAMYFCASRIRTPNYGYTFGSGTRLTVV.

This clonotype was detected ten times or more. The chain combines TRBV20-1 with TRBJ1-2; D remains ambiguous. Trimming cost V 0 bases and J 7 bases, with 21 bases left between them. The CDR3 has 16 amino acids. Germline V CDR1 and CDR2: DFQATT, SNEGSKA (reference sequence). This CDR3 reads CSARETTTAGMGGYTF. The CDR3 region has the DNA TGCAGTGCTAGAGAGACGACGACGGCGGGTATGGGTGGCTACACCTTC.

Only a few counts were recorded for this clonotype. V usage is TRBV20-1 and J usage is TRBJ1-5; 7 bases align to TRBD1. Germline V gives CDR1 DFQATT, CDR2 SNEGSKA (reference sequence). This CDR3 contains 15 residues. The ends lost 7 bases at V and 2 bases at J; junction bases unmatched: 11. CDR3 amino acids: CSVLRQGLGNQPQHF. The CDR3 region has the DNA TGCAGTGTCCTCAGACAGGGCCTAGGCAATCAGCCCCAGCATTTT.

The sample holds many counts of this clonotype. V and J are TRBV5-1 and TRBJ2-3; D is undetermined. The CDR3 totals 14 residues. CDR1 is SGHRS and CDR2 is YFSETQ in the germline V gene. V lost 9 bases to trimming and J lost 0 bases, with 14 bases between them. DNA for the CDR3: TGCGCCACCCGTCAGTCCCCTAGCACAGATACGCAGTATTTT. Its translation: CATRQSPSTDTQYF.

This clonotype was counted only a few times. The CDR3, as DNA: TGCGCCAGCAGCTTCAGCGACGAGCAGTACTTC. Protein sequence: CASSFSDEQYF. This chain links TRBV5-1 with TRBJ2-7; D is ambiguous. The V end was cut by 2 bases, the J end by 5 bases, with 5 bases between. The germline V gene has CDR1 SGHRS and CDR2 YFSETQ. The CDR3 covers 11 residues.

This clonotype was observed a few times. The rearrangement links TRBV23-1 to TRBJ2-5, with 8 bases identical to TRBD1. TRBV23-1 is recorded as an ORF, its role being uncertain. The J segment lost 5 bases and the V segment lost 7 bases, leaving 15 bases of the junction unmatched. The CDR3 loop spans 16 amino acids. CDR3 amino acids: CASIWTGRGRAETQYF. CDR3 coding DNA: TGCGCCAGCATTTGGACAGGGCGCGGTAGGGCGGAGACCCAGTACTTC.

J is TRBJ2-6 and V is TRBV4-1; D perhaps matches TRBD1 (5 bases). The V end was cut by 0 bases, the J end by 0 bases, with 18 bases between. The germline CDR1 and CDR2 sequences are MGHRA and YSYEKL. The CDR3 loop spans 20 amino acids. The CDR3 reads CASSQEAAQGLGSGANVLTF. DNA of the CDR3: TGCGCCAGCAGCCAAGAGGCGGCCCAGGGTTTAGGCTCTGGGGCCAACGTCCTGACTTTC.